This TCR beta chain was sequenced during a study of T cell responses to AZD1222 COVID-19 vaccine. About the study: Pooled in the analysis were second doses at about 4 or about 12 weeks.

Sequencing was performed with immunoSEQ multiplex PCR; in TCRdb, only in-frame clones are kept and a portion is missing. This table has about 99,000 clones, 70% to 90% appearing once. Findings and caveats of the study: Baseline antibody screening turned up just 6 or 7 seropositive AZD1222 recipients. Possibly, clonal diversity was underestimated; donors were largely white British and included more females.

The CDR3 totals 20 residues. Per the germline V gene, CDR1 is LNHDA and CDR2 is SQIVND (reference sequence). Trimming took 3 bases from V and 4 from J; bases not matched to a gene: 18. In regard to this clone: Its antigen is undetermined.

This rearrangement joins TRBV19 to TRBJ2-1; TRBD2 matches 10 bases. Sample: peripheral blood, taken on day 0 of AZD1222 vaccination. The TCR comes from an adult in good health. The CDR3, as DNA: TGTGCCAGTAGTATCAAAGGGCTCCCGGGACTAGCGTCTTGGTACAATGAGCAGTTCTTC. Translated, it gives CASSIKGLPGLASWYNEQFF.